The clone carrying this TCR beta chain was seen just once. This sample is part of a study of technical replicates of blood from a few donors. Germline V gene data show CDR1 as MDHEN and CDR2 as SYDVKM. The CDR3 extends over 21 amino acids. Losses at the gene ends were 6 bases for V and 1 base for J; bases not matched to a gene: 24. Profiled with immunoSEQ multiplex PCR; TCRdb holds only in-frame clones, not every one. The sample carries 60,000 to 80,000 clones, roughly nine tenths recorded once. Sequenced sample: T cells isolated from PBMCs. The chain carries TRBV28 and TRBJ1-1; 9 bases line up with TRBD1. The clonotype originates from a human donor in good health. In DNA form, the CDR3 reads TGTGCCAGCAGCCTTTCCTCTCTCCGACAGGGGGGGTATTTTGGGAACACTGAAGCTTTCTTT. The encoded protein is CASSLSSLRQGGYFGNTEAFF.